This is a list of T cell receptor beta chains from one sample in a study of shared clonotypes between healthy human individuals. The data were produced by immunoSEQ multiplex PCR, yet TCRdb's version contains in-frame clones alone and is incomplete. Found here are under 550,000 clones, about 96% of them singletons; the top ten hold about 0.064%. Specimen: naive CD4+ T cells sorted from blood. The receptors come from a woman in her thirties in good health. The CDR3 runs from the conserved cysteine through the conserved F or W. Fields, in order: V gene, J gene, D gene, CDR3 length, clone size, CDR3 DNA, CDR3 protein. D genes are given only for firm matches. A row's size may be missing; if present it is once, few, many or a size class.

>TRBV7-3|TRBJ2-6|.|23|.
TGTGCCAGCAGCCTAACCCACCCAGGGCTGCTGCTGAGATTCCCTTCTGGGGCCAACGTCCTGACTTTC
CASSLTHPGLLLRFPSGANVLTF
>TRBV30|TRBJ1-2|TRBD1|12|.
TGTGCCTGGGAGACAGGGCACTATGGCTACACCTTC
CAWETGHYGYTF
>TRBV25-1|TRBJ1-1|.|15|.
TGTGCCAGCAGTGAATTAGGATTGGTTTCAACTGAAGCTTTCTTT
CASSELGLVSTEAFF
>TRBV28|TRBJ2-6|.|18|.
TGTGCCAGCAGTTCTTATGCCCCCTACAGGGTTGGGGCCAACGTCCTGACTTTC
CASSSYAPYRVGANVLTF
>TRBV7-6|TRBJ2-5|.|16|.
TGTGCCAGCAGCTTAGAGGCAGGGCGCCAACAGGAGACCCAGTACTTC
CASSLEAGRQQETQYF
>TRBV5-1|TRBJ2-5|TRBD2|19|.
TGCGCCAGCAGCCGTATCCCCCCGGGAGGGCGGGGGGGGACAGAGACCCAGTACTTC
CASSRIPPGGRGGTETQYF
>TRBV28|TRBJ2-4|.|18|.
TGTGCCAGCAGTCCCCGCCAAAGACTTTTCGAGGCCAAAAACATTCAGTACTTC
CASSPRQRLFEAKNIQYF
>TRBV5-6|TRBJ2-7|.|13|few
TGTGCCAGCAGCTTCAGGGGCAACTACGAGCAGTACTTC
CASSFRGNYEQYF
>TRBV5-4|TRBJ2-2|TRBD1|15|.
TGTGCCAGCAGCCCAGGACAGGGGTGGATAGGGGAGCTGTTTTTT
CASSPGQGWIGELFF
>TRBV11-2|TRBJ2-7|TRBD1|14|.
TGTGCCAGCAGAAAGACAGGGCCTGGGGGCGAGCAGTACTTC
CASRKTGPGGEQYF
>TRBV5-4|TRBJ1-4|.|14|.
TGTGCCAGCAGCTTGGGTGGGACTAATGAAAAACTGTTTTTT
CASSLGGTNEKLFF
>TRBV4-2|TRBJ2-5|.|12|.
TGTGCCAGCAGCTTGACGGCGGAGACCCAGTACTTC
CASSLTAETQYF
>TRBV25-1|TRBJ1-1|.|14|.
TGTGCCAGCACTGACAGGAAAGGAAACACTGAAGCTTTCTTT
CASTDRKGNTEAFF
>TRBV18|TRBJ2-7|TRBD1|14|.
TGTGCCAGCTCACCCGGGACAGAATACTACGAGCAGTACTTC
CASSPGTEYYEQYF
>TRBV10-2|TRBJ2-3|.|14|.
TGCGCCAGCGGAAGGGGATCCTACACAGATACGCAGTATTTT
CASGRGSYTDTQYF
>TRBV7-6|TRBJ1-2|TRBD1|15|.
TGTGCCAGCAGCAAAGGGACAGGGGGCACCTATGGCTACACCTTC
CASSKGTGGTYGYTF
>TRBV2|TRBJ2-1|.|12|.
TGTGCCACCAGGACGGAGGGGAATGAGCAGTTCTTC
CATRTEGNEQFF
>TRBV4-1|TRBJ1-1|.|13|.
TGCGCCAGCAGCCAAATTTTTCAGGCGACGGCTTTCTTT
CASSQIFQATAFF
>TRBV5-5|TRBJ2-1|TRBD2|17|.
TGTGCCAGCAGCCTCTCCACGGAGGGAGGGCCACACAATGAGCAGTTCTTC
CASSLSTEGGPHNEQFF
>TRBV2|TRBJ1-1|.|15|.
TGTGCCAGCATCAGGAGGGGCCGGACGGAAACTGAAGCTTTCTTT
CASIRRGRTETEAFF
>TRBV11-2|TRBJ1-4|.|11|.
TGTGCCAGCAGCTCCCGGGGGGGACTGTTTTTT
CASSSRGGLFF
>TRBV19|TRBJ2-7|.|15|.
TGTGCCAGTAGGAGACAGGACACTCCAACCTACGAGCAGTACTTC
CASRRQDTPTYEQYF
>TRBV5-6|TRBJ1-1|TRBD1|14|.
TGTGCCAGCAGCCCCACAGGGGTGAAGGCTGAAGCTTTCTTT
CASSPTGVKAEAFF
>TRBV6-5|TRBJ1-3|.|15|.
TGTGCCAGCAGAGGGTCCGGAGGCCCTGGAAACACCATATATTTT
CASRGSGGPGNTIYF
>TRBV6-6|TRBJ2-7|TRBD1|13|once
TGTGCCGCAAGCCGGGACAGGGTTCGCGAGCAGTACTTC
CAASRDRVREQYF
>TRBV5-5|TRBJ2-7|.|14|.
TGTGCCAGCAGCTTGTATGAGCAACCCTACGAGCAGTACTTC
CASSLYEQPYEQYF
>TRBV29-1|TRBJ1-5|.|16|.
TGCAGCGTTGAGGTGACAAAGATACGGAACAATCAGCCCCAGCATTTT
CSVEVTKIRNNQPQHF
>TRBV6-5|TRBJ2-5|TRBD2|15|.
TGTGCCAGCAGTTATGGGCTAGCGGGAGGAGAGACCCAGTACTTC
CASSYGLAGGETQYF
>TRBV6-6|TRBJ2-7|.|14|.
TGTGCCAGCAGTTACTCAGTGGCTACCAACGAGCAGTACTTC
CASSYSVATNEQYF
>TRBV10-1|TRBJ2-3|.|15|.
TGCGCCAGCAGTGGACCGACTAGTTTCCCAGATACGCAGTATTTT
CASSGPTSFPDTQYF
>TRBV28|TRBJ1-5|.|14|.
TGTGCCAGCAGTTTAGGTTCGGGCGATCAGCCCCAGCATTTT
CASSLGSGDQPQHF
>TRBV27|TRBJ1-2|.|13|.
TGTGCCAGCAGTTTAGAGGGGAACTATGGCTACACCTTC
CASSLEGNYGYTF
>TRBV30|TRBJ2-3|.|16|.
TGTGCCTGGAGTGTGTTCGTCGGCTCTAGCACAGATACGCAGTATTTT
CAWSVFVGSSTDTQYF
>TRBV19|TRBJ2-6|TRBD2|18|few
TGTGCCAGTAGTAGAGGACCGGCGGGAGGTCCCGGGGCCAACGTCCTGACTTTC
CASSRGPAGGPGANVLTF
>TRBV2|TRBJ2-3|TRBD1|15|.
TGTGCCAGCACCACACAGGGGACAAAAACAGATACGCAGTATTTT
CASTTQGTKTDTQYF
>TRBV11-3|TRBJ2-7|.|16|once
TGTGCCAGCAGCCCCCCTATCCGGGACATATTATACGAGCAGTACTTC
CASSPPIRDILYEQYF
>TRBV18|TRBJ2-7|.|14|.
TGTGCCAGCTCACCAGGGGACGGAACCTCCGAGCAGTACTTC
CASSPGDGTSEQYF
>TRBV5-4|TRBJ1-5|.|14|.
TGTGCCAGCCAGAACTGGGGGGACAATCAGCCCCAGCATTTT
CASQNWGDNQPQHF
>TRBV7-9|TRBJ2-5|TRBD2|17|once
TGTGCCAGCAGCTTAGCCCTAGCGGGAGTTGGCCAAGAGACCCAGTACTTC
CASSLALAGVGQETQYF
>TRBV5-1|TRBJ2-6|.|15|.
TGCGCCAGCAGCTTGCTTCTCTCTGGGGCCAACGTCCTGACTTTC
CASSLLLSGANVLTF
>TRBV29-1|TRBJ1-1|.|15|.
TGCAGCGTTGATAACGCCAGGGGTTCGGTCGGTGAAGCTTTCTTT
CSVDNARGSVGEAFF
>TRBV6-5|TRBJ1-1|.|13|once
TGTGCCAGCAGTTACTCCATAAACACTGAAGCTTTCTTT
CASSYSINTEAFF
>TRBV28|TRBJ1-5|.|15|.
TGTGCCAGCAGTTTACACCCAATTCAGGGGAGGCCCCAGCATTTT
CASSLHPIQGRPQHF
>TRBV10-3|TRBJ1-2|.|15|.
TGTGCCATCAGTGAAGTTTCGGGGATAGATGGTGGCTACACCTTC
CAISEVSGIDGGYTF
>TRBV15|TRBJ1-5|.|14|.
TGTGCCACCAGCAGAGATATGGCCGATCAGCCCCAGCATTTT
CATSRDMADQPQHF